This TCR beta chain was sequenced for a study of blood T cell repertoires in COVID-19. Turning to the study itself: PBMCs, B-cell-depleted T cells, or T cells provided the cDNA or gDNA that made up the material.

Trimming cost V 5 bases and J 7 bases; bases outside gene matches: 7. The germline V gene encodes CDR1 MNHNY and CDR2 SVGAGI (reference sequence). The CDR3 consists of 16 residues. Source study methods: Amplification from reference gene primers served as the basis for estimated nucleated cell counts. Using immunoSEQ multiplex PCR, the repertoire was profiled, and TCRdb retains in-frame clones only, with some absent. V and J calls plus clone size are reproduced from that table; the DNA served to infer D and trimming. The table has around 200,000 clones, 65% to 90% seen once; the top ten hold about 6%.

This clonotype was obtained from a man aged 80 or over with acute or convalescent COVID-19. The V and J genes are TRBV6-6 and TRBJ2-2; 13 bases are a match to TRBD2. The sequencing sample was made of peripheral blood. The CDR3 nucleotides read TGTGCCAGCAGTCCCGGGACTAGCGGGATATTCGGGGAGCTGTTTTTT. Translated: CASSPGTSGIFGELFF.